This TCR beta chain was captured in a study of cytomegalovirus exposure and HLA in healthy donors (dated by TCRdb to the late 2010s). At the level of the whole study: According to a later analysis, the approximately 130 validation repertoires were produced on the same platform as the 666 repertoires of the first cohort. The study was designed to test whether signatures of past pathogen exposure could be identified by cataloging public T cell receptors. To predict cytomegalovirus infection status, the study brought together high-throughput TCR immunosequencing, statistical association of individual TCRs with disease status, and machine learning. In addition to the first cohort of around 670 subjects, a separate validation cohort of 120 different subjects was used.

Separate from the roughly 700-subject first cohort, the validation cohort of 95 to 150 subjects was the group to which the donors belonged. Library generation was performed with the immunoSEQ multiplex PCR assay. Turning to the authors' computational methods: To diagnose cytomegalovirus status from the catalog of TCR beta chain sequences, a statistical classification framework was built. Entries here come from immuneACCESS through TCRdb and include only in-frame sequences with V and J called. Some clones fail to appear in such tables; in the studies checked, an unresolved V gene covers under half of the shortfall, and the cause of the remainder is unknown. That table furnishes V, J and clone size, whereas the DNA furnished D and trimming. The sample has approximately 98,000 clones on record, approximately 86% of them singletons. The top ten hold more than 2.5% of the sample. What the research found in general, with its limitations: A later analysis lacked HLA typing for the validation cohort, so it scored co-occurrence in that cohort across all 120 or so repertoires. Cytomegalovirus status was reported to be diagnosed by the classifier with high specificity and sensitivity in both the original and validation cohorts. Across donors, most TCR sequences were observed very rarely, whereas some public TCRs were present in many individuals. A few of the identified cytomegalovirus-associated TCR beta chains were confirmed in vitro to be specific for cytomegalovirus antigens. The study listed 164 TCR beta chains as associated with cytomegalovirus. According to the authors, the approach could potentially be generalized to other disease states and immunological phenotypes. A later analysis found that TCRs clustered in the first cohort also tended to co-occur in the approximately 120 validation repertoires, with more than 90% of cluster scores above 0.

The CDR3 starts with the cysteine, ends with the phenylalanine, and has 16 residues. CDR3 DNA is the only sequence kept; it has 48 bases, read in frame from the first base. CDR1 and CDR2 are drawn from the germline V gene: WSHSY, SAAADI. The germline V end is reduced by 5 bases and the J end by 5 bases; junction bases left unmatched: 9. Regarding this clone: This receptor's antigen is unknown. No base-level quality is on record; no much larger clone is a single base apart.

Sample: PBMCs. This receptor was identified in a woman between 18 and 29 years old in good health and CMV-seronegative. The rearrangement joined TRBV10-2 to TRBJ2-3, with 11 bases matching TRBD1. In nucleotide form, the sequence is TGCGCCAGCAGTCGAGAAGGGACAGGGGGAATAGATACGCAGTATTTT. This encodes CASSREGTGGIDTQYF.